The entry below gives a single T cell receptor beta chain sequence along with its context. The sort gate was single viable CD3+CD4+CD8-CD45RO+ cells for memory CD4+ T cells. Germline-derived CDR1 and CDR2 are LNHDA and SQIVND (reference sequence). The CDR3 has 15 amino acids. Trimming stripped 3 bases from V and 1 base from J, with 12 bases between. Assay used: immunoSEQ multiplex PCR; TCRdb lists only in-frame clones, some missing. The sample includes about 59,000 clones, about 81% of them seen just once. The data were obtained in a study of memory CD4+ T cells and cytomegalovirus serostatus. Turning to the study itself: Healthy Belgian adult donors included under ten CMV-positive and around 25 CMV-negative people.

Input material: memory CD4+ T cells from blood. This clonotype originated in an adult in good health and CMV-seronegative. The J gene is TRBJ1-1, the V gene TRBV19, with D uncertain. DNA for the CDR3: TGTGCCAGTAGTATGGCTTTAGGAACGAACACTGAAGCTTTCTTT. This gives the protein CASSMALGTNTEAFF.